This T cell receptor (beta chain) was observed in a study of identical twins. TCRdb redid the calling of the 5' RACE reads with MiXCR, one entry per CDR3 protein. The repertoire holds about 460,000 distinct CDR3 sequences, approximately 15% seen once, with 0.4% to 0.55% in the top ten. The germline V gene encodes CDR1 MGHDK and CDR2 SYGVNS. Trimming stripped 1 base from V and 4 bases from J, with 12 bases between. The CDR3 totals 15 residues. This clonotype came up a few times. The same data also went into a second study, on yellow fever vaccine responses in identical twins.

Sequenced material: CD4+ T cells sorted from blood. This receptor was obtained from a woman between 18 and 30 years old in good health. The chain links TRBV25-1 to TRBJ2-3; the D gene could be TRBD1 or TRBD2 (6 bases each). This chain's CDR3 is CASSEFGRGPDTQYF. In DNA form, the CDR3 reads TGTGCCAGCAGTGAATTCGGCCGGGGGCCAGATACGCAGTATTTT. The entire variable domain, with the rest obtained from reference TRBV25-1 and TRBJ2-3, is as follows: EADIYQTPRYLVIGTGKKITLECSQTMGHDKMYWYQQDPGMELHLIHYSYGVNSTEKGDLSSESTVSRIRTEHFPLTLESARPSHTSQYLCASSEFGRGPDTQYFGPGTRLTVL.